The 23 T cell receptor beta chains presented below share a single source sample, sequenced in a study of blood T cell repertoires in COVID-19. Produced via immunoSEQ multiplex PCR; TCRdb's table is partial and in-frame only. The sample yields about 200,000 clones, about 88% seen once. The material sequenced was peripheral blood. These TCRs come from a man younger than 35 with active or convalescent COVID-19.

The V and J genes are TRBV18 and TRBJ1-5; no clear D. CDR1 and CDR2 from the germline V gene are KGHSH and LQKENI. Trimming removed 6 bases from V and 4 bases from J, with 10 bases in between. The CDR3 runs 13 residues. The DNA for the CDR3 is TGTGCCAGCTCCAACAGCCGTAATCAGCCCCAGCATTTT. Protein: CASSNSRNQPQHF.

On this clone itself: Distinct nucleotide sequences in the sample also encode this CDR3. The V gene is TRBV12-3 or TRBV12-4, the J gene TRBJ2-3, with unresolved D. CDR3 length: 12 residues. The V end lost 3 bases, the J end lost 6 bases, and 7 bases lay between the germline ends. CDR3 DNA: TGTGCCAGCAGTTTCTTCCCGGATACGCAGTATTTT. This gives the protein CASSFFPDTQYF.

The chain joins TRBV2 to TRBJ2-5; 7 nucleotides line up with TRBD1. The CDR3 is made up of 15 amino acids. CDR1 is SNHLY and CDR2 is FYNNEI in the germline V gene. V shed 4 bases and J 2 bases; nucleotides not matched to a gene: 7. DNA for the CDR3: TGTGCCAGCAGTGTATACAGGGGACGACAAGAGACCCAGTACTTC. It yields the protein CASSVYRGRQETQYF. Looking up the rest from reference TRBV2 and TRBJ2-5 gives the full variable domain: EPEVTQTPSHQVTQMGQEVILRCVPISNHLYFYWYRQILGQKVEFLVSFYNNEISEKSEIFDDQFSVERPDGSNFTLKIRSTKLEDSAMYFCASSVYRGRQETQYFGPGTRLLVL.

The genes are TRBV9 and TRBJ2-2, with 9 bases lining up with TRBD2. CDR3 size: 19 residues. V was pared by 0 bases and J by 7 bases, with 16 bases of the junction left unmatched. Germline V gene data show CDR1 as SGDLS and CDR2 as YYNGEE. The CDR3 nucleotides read TGTGCCAGCAGCGTAGGCCCCAGCGGGGGGCCAACCCTTGGCGGGGAGCTGTTTTTT. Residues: CASSVGPSGGPTLGGELFF.

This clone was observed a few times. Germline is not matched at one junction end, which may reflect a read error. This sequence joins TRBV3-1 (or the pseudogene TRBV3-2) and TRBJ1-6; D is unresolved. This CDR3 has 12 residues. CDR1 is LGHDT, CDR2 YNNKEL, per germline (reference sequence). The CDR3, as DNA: TGTGCCAGCAGCCTCTATAACTCACCCCTCCACTTT. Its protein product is CASSLYNSPLHF.

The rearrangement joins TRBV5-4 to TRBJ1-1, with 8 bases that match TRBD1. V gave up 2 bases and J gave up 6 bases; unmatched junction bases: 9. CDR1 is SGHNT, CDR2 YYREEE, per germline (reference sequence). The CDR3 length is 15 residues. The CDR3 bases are TGTGCCAGCAGCTTCCGAGTGACAGGGGAAGCTGAAGCTTTCTTT. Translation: CASSFRVTGEAEAFF.

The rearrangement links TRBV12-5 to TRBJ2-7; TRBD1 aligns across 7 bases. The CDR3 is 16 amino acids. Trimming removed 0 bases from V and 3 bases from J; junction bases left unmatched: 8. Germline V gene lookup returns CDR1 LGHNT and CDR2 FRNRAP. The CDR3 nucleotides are TGTGCTAGTGGTTTGGTATTCGGCAGGGGGTACTACGAGCAGTACTTC. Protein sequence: CASGLVFGRGYYEQYF.

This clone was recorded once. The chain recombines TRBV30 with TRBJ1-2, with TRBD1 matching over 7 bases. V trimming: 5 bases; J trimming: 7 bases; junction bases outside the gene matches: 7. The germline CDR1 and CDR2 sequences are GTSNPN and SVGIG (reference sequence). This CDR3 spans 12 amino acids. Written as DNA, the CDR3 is TGTGCCTGGGGTTTGACAGGGCCTGGCTACACCTTC. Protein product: CAWGLTGPGYTF.

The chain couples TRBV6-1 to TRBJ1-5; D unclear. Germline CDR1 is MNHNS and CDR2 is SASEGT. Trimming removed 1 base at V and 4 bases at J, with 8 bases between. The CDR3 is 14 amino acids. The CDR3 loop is CASSEGQLNQPQHF. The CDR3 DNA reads TGTGCCAGCAGTGAAGGCCAACTTAATCAGCCCCAGCATTTT.

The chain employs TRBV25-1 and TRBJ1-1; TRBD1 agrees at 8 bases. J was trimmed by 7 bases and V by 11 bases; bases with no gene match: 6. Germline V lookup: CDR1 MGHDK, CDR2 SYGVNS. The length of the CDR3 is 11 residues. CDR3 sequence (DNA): TGTGCCCCCCAGGGGGCGAATGAAGCTTTCTTT. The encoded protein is CAPQGANEAFF.

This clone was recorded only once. CDR3 DNA: TGCGCCAGCAGCTTGGAACTCCCTAGCCAGGAGACCCAGTACTTC. Its protein product is CASSLELPSQETQYF. The chain couples TRBV5-1 to TRBJ2-5; D perhaps matches TRBD2 (5 bases). The CDR3 length is 15 residues. Trimming cost V 0 bases and J 5 bases, with 14 bases left between them. Germline-derived CDR1 and CDR2 are SGHRS and YFSETQ. Variable domain in full (rest from reference TRBV5-1 and TRBJ2-5): KAGVTQTPRYLIKTRGQQVTLSCSPISGHRSVSWYQQTPGQGLQFLFEYFSETQRNKGNFPGRFSGRQFSNSRSEMNVSTLELGDSALYLCASSLELPSQETQYFGPGTRLLVL.

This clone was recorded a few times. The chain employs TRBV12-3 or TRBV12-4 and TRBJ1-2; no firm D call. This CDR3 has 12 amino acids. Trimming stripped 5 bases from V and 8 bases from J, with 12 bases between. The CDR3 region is CASSNSREGYTF. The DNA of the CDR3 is TGTGCCAGCAGTAACTCCCGGGAGGGCTACACCTTC.

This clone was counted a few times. The CDR3 nucleotides are TGTGCCAGCAGCTTCTCCGGGGGGACCGGGGTCCTCGAGCAGTACTTC. It yields the protein CASSFSGGTGVLEQYF. The chain joins TRBV5-6 to TRBJ2-7, with 7 bases lining up with TRBD2. This CDR3 has 16 amino acids. V dropped 2 bases and J dropped 6; count of bases not matched to a gene: 14. The V gene's germline CDR1 is SGHDT and CDR2 YYEEEE.

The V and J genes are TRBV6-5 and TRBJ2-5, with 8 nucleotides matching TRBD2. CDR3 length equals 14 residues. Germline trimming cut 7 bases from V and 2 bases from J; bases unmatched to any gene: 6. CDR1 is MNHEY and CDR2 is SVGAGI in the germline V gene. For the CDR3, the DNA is TGTGCCAGCACCACCGGCGGGGGGCAAGAGACCCAGTACTTC. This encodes CASTTGGGQETQYF.

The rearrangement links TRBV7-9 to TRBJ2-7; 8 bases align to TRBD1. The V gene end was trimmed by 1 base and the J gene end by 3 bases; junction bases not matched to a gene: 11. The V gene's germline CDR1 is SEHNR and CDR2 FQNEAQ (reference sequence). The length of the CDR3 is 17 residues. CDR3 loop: CASSLGESRTGRYEQYF. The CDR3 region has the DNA TGTGCCAGCAGCTTAGGGGAGAGCAGGACAGGGCGCTACGAGCAGTACTTC.

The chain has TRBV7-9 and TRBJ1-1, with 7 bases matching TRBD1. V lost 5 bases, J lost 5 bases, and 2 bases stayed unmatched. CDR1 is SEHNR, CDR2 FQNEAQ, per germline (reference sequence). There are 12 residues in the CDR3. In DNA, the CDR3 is TGTGCCAGCAGCCCAGGGGGGACTGAAGCTTTCTTT. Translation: CASSPGGTEAFF.

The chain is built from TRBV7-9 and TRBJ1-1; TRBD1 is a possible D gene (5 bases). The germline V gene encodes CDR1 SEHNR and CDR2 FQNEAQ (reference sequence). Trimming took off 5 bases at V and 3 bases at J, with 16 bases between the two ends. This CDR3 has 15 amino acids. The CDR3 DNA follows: TGTGCCAGCAGCGAGAAGAAGAAGGGGCACACTGAAGCTTTCTTT. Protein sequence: CASSEKKKGHTEAFF.

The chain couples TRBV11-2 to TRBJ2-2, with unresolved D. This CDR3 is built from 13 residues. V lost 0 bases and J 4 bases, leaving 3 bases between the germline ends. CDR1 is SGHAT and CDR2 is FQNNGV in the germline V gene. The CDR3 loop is CASSLDGTGELFF. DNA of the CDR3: TGTGCCAGCAGCTTAGACGGCACCGGGGAGCTGTTTTTT.

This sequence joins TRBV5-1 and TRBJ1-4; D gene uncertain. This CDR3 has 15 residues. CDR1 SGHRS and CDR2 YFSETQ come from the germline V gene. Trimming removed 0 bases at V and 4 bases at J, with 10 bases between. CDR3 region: CASSLVAGVNEKLFF. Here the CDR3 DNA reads TGCGCCAGCAGCTTGGTGGCTGGTGTTAATGAAAAACTGTTTTTT. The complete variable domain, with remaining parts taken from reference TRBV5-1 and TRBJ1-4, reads KAGVTQTPRYLIKTRGQQVTLSCSPISGHRSVSWYQQTPGQGLQFLFEYFSETQRNKGNFPGRFSGRQFSNSRSEMNVSTLELGDSALYLCASSLVAGVNEKLFFGSGTQLSVL.

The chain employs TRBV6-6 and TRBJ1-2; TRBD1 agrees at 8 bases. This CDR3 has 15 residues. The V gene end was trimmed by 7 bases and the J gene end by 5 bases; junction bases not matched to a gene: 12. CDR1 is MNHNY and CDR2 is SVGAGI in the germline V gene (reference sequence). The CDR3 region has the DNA TGTGCCAGCACTCTTAACGGACAGGGATTATATGGCTACACCTTC. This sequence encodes CASTLNGQGLYGYTF.

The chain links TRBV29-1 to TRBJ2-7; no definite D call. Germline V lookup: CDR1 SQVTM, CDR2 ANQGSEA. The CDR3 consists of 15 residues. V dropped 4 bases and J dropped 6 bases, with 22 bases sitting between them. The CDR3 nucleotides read TGCAGCGTTGTGGTTTTCTCCGGCGGTCTAGGCGAGCAGTACTTC. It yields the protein CSVVVFSGGLGEQYF.

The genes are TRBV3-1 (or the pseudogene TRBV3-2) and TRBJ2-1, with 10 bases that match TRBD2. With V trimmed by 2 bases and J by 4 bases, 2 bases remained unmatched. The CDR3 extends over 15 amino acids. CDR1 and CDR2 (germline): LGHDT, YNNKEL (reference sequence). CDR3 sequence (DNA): TGTGCCAGCAGCCAACCTAGCGGGGGATACAATGAGCAGTTCTTC. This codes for CASSQPSGGYNEQFF.

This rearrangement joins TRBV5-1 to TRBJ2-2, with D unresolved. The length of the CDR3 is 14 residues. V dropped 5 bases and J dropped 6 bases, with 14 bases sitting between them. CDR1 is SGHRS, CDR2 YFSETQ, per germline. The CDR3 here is CASSLRPSAGELFF. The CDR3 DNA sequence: TGCGCCAGCAGTCTGCGGCCGTCTGCCGGGGAGCTGTTTTTT.